A single sample gave rise to the 27 T cell receptor beta chains below, sequenced in a study of naive and memory T cell subsets (dated by TCRdb to about 2017). Library construction relied on UMI-ligation and nested PCR. Sequenced on an Illumina MiSeq. The beta constant-region primer was an equimolar mix of two oligonucleotides covering both TRBC1 and TRBC2. TCRdb trimmed the raw reads at Q25, called clones with MiXCR and kept productive beta chains. CDR3 protein sequences are deduplicated, and each keeps its most common genes and DNA. The sample profile shows roughly 91,000 distinct CDR3 sequences; roughly 13% of them were found once. About 0.93% of the sample goes to the ten largest clones. The sequencing input was central memory CD4+ T cells from blood. The cell subset or site label of this sample denotes: central memory, CD45RA- CD27+. These TCRs come from a human donor in good health.

The CDR3 DNA is TGTGCCAGCAGTCCCGGGACAGGGGGCTCCTACAATGAGCAGTTCTTC. It codes for CASSPGTGGSYNEQFF. V is TRBV12-3 or TRBV12-4 and J is TRBJ2-1; 11 bases map to TRBD1. The length of the CDR3 is 16 residues. Trimming at V came to 5 bases and at J to 0 bases, leaving 3 bases not matched to a gene.

This clonotype has just a few counts. This CDR3 is CASSLETGRAQETQYF. The CDR3 DNA reads as TGTGCCAGCAGCTTGGAGACGGGAAGGGCCCAAGAGACCCAGTACTTC. The chain carries TRBV7-2 and TRBJ2-5; D may be TRBD2 (5 bases). The V gene lost 3 bases and the J gene lost 1 base, with 15 bases spanning the gap. There are 16 residues in the CDR3. Germline-derived CDR1 and CDR2 are SGHTA and FQGNSA.

This clonotype was seen a handful of times. The chain combines TRBV2 with TRBJ1-5; 10 bases are shared with TRBD1. CDR3 length: 15 amino acids. Per germline, CDR1 SNHLY and CDR2 FYNNEI. J gave up 5 bases and V 6 bases, and 7 bases lay outside the gene matches. The chain's CDR3 is CASSADRGLYQPQHF. As DNA, the CDR3 is TGTGCCAGCAGCGCCGACAGGGGGCTGTATCAGCCCCAGCATTTT.

This clonotype occurred a few times. The V gene is TRBV6-1, the J gene TRBJ2-3, with 9 bases matching TRBD2. The V gene end was trimmed by 2 bases and the J gene end by 6 bases; junction bases not matched to a gene: 9. The CDR3 consists of 16 residues. The germline V gene encodes CDR1 MNHNS and CDR2 SASEGT. The chain's CDR3 is CASSEFAGGPADTQYF. The CDR3 region has the DNA TGTGCCAGCAGTGAATTCGCGGGAGGGCCAGCGGATACGCAGTATTTT.

This clonotype was seen many times. The chain links TRBV20-1 to TRBJ2-6, with unresolved D. There are 14 residues in the CDR3. The germline CDR1 and CDR2 sequences are DFQATT and SNEGSKA (reference sequence). The V end was cut by 4 bases, the J end by 0 bases, with 7 bases between. CDR3 DNA: TGCAGTGCTACAGTGAACTCTGGGGCCAACGTCCTGACTTTC. As protein: CSATVNSGANVLTF.

This clonotype occurred many times. This chain links TRBV5-4 with TRBJ1-4; tentatively, D is TRBD1 (5 bases). Germline loops: CDR1 SGHNT, CDR2 YYREEE (reference sequence). The germline V and J ends were trimmed by 4 bases and 8 bases, with 18 bases remaining between them. The CDR3 contains 15 residues. CDR3 bases: TGTGCCAGCAGCGCACAAGTGGGGGGGAAGGAAAAACTGTTTTTT. Translation gives CASSAQVGGKEKLFF.

This clonotype was counted ten times or more. J is TRBJ2-7 and V is TRBV5-5; perhaps TRBD1 as D (6 bases). This CDR3 has 14 residues. V lost 1 base and J lost 7, with 15 bases in between. The germline CDR1 and CDR2 sequences are SGHKS and YYEKEE (reference sequence). The CDR3, as DNA: TGTGCCAGCAGCTTGTTGGGGGCGAGGGGGGAGCAGTACTTC. Protein: CASSLLGARGEQYF. The whole variable domain, remainder taken from reference TRBV5-5 and TRBJ2-7, is DAGVTQSPTHLIKTRGQQVTLRCSPISGHKSVSWYQQVLGQGPQFIFQYYEKEERGRGNFPDRFSARQFPNYSSELNVNALLLGDSALYLCASSLLGARGEQYFGPGTRLTVT.

This clonotype appeared a few times. The chain recombines TRBV7-3 with TRBJ1-3, with D possibly being TRBD1 (6 bases). This CDR3 has 16 residues. Germline CDR1 reads SGHTA; CDR2 reads FQGTGA. The V and J ends lost 4 bases and 0 bases respectively, with 13 bases between them. CDR3 nucleotide sequence: TGTGCCAGCAGCTCCGGACAGCAAAACTCTGGAAACACCATATATTTT. Its protein product is CASSSGQQNSGNTIYF.

This clonotype was recorded many times. J is TRBJ2-5 and V is TRBV7-8; 7 bases line up with TRBD2. Losses at the gene ends were 2 bases for V and 5 bases for J; bases not matched to a gene: 8. The germline CDR1 and CDR2 sequences are SGHVS and FQNEAQ. This CDR3 region has 15 residues. CDR3 region: CASSLLGGVKETQYF. CDR3 in DNA: TGTGCCAGCAGCTTACTTGGGGGGGTTAAGGAGACCCAGTACTTC. Filled out from reference TRBV7-8 and TRBJ2-5, the complete variable domain reads GAGVSQSPRYKVAKRGQDVALRCDPISGHVSLFWYQQALGQGPEFLTYFQNEAQLDKSGLPSDRFFAERPEGSVSTLKIQRTQQEDSAVYLCASSLLGGVKETQYFGPGTRLLVL.

This clonotype was seen at least ten times. The rearrangement joins TRBV4-3 to TRBJ2-2; 14 bases fit TRBD2. The CDR3 extends over 17 amino acids. Looked up from germline, CDR1 is LGHNA and CDR2 is YSLEER. The ends lost 0 bases at V and 7 bases at J; junction bases unmatched: 4. The CDR3 region is CASSQEGTSGSVGELFF. As DNA, the CDR3 is TGCGCCAGCAGCCAAGAAGGGACTAGCGGGAGTGTCGGGGAGCTGTTTTTT.

CDR3 sequence reads: CASSLEGRTDTQYF. CDR3 nucleotides: TGTGCCAGCAGCTTAGAAGGTCGGACAGATACGCAGTATTTT. The rearrangement joins TRBV11-3 to TRBJ2-3; the D is unclear. Germline CDR1 is SGHNT and CDR2 is YENEEA. The CDR3 is 14 residues long. Trimming took 0 bases from V and 3 from J, leaving 7 bases between them.

In its sample, this clonotype was seen a few times. The chain recombines TRBV6-2 or TRBV6-3 with TRBJ2-5; D is perhaps TRBD1 (6 bases). Between the trimmed V and J ends, which lost 7 bases and 4 bases, there was a span of 16 bases. There are 14 residues in the CDR3. Germline CDR1 and CDR2: MNHEY and SVGEGT. This CDR3 is CASTSTGKGETQYF. CDR3 coding DNA: TGTGCCAGCACGTCTACAGGGAAGGGAGAGACCCAGTACTTC.

This clonotype was seen a handful of times. This sequence joins TRBV7-2 and TRBJ2-1; tentative D call: TRBD1 (5 bases). Germline V lookup: CDR1 SGHTA, CDR2 FQGNSA. The CDR3 is 13 residues long. V lost 1 base to trimming and J lost 6 bases, with 7 bases between them. CDR3 sequence (DNA): TGTGCCAGCAGCTTAGAAGGGGTCAATGAGCAGTTCTTC. Translating it yields CASSLEGVNEQFF.

This chain joins TRBV30 and TRBJ2-6; no firm D call. The CDR3 is 12 amino acids. CDR1 and CDR2 (germline): GTSNPN, SVGIG (reference sequence). V shed 5 bases and J shed 4 bases, with 6 bases lying between them. CDR3: CAWEGGANVLTF. CDR3 in DNA: TGTGCCTGGGAAGGGGGGGCCAACGTCCTGACTTTC.

This chain joins TRBV9 and TRBJ2-5, with TRBD1 matching over 7 bases. Per the germline V gene, CDR1 is SGDLS and CDR2 is YYNGEE. V was clipped by 5 bases and J by 0 bases; unmatched bases: 7. This CDR3 has 15 residues. The DNA for the CDR3 is TGTGCCAGCAGGGGGACAGAGCCTTACCAAGAGACCCAGTACTTC. It translates to CASRGTEPYQETQYF.

The CDR3 spells CASSPKAGTGPYEQYF. As DNA, the CDR3 is TGTGCCAGCAGCCCCAAAGCCGGGACAGGGCCCTACGAGCAGTACTTC. The chain is built from TRBV7-2 and TRBJ2-7, with 9 positions matching TRBD1. This CDR3 has 16 amino acids. The V gene end was trimmed by 5 bases and the J gene end by 2 bases; junction bases not matched to a gene: 10. CDR1 is SGHTA and CDR2 is FQGNSA in the germline V gene.

This clonotype showed up many times. This sequence joins TRBV7-9 and TRBJ1-5; no firm D call. Germline V gene lookup returns CDR1 SEHNR and CDR2 FQNEAQ (reference sequence). The V gene lost 6 bases and the J gene lost 7 bases, with 10 bases spanning the gap. The CDR3 contains 12 residues. The CDR3 nucleotides read TGTGCCAGCAGGTCTGGTGGGCAGCCCCAGCATTTT. Encoded protein: CASRSGGQPQHF.

The sample holds a few counts of this clonotype. The rearrangement links TRBV6-5 to TRBJ1-2, with D unclear. The CDR3 extends over 15 amino acids. V was trimmed by 6 bases and J by 3 bases, leaving 17 bases between them. Germline V gene sequence: CDR1 MNHEY, CDR2 SVGAGI. CDR3 sequence: CASSSSIGKYYGYTF. The CDR3 region has the DNA TGTGCCAGCAGCTCGTCTATAGGGAAATACTATGGCTACACCTTC.

This clonotype turned up a few times. The V gene is TRBV2, the J gene TRBJ1-2, with 7 bases that match TRBD1. Germline CDR1 is SNHLY and CDR2 is FYNNEI. Trimming took 5 bases from V and 0 from J; bases not matched to a gene: 3. CDR3 length: 14 amino acids. DNA of the CDR3: TGTGCCAGCAGTTGGGACAGCGCTAACTATGGCTACACCTTC. Protein: CASSWDSANYGYTF.

A remark on this clonotype: A much more abundant neighbour one base away suggests this may be a read error. V gene TRBV27 combines with J gene TRBJ2-5, with D perhaps matching TRBD1 (5 bases). The V end lost 5 bases, the J end lost 5 bases, and 12 bases lay between the germline ends. This CDR3 has 13 residues. Germline V gene lookup returns CDR1 MNHEY and CDR2 SMNVEV (reference sequence). The chain's CDR3 is CASSGRGEETQYF. The CDR3 bases are TGTGCCAGCAGTGGAAGGGGCGAGGAGACCCAGTACTTC.

This clonotype came up a few times. The chain is built from TRBV24-1 and TRBJ2-3; D assignment may be TRBD1 or TRBD2 (5 bases each). V dropped 3 bases and J dropped 6 bases, with 15 bases sitting between them. The CDR3 runs to 15 residues. Germline CDR1 KGHDR, CDR2 SFDVKD. DNA for the CDR3: TGTGCCACCAGTGATGTAAGGGACGTCTCGGATACGCAGTATTTT. Amino acid sequence: CATSDVRDVSDTQYF.

This chain uses TRBV4-3 with TRBJ1-3; D ambiguous. V was trimmed by 0 bases and J by 0 bases, leaving 9 bases between them. The CDR3 is made up of 16 amino acids. The germline V gene encodes CDR1 LGHNA and CDR2 YSLEER. The CDR3 nucleotides read TGCGCCAGCAGCCAAGATGTCGGAGACTCTGGAAACACCATATATTTT. It yields the protein CASSQDVGDSGNTIYF.

The chain recombines TRBV24-1 with TRBJ2-2; D unresolved. Trimming left V 7 bases short and J 0 bases short, with 14 bases between. The CDR3 is 16 residues long. From germline, CDR1 is KGHDR and CDR2 SFDVKD. The CDR3 loop is CATSGPEDANTGELFF. CDR3 nucleotides: TGTGCCACCAGCGGCCCTGAGGACGCGAACACCGGGGAGCTGTTTTTT.

Details on this clonotype: Relative to the germline gene, one junction end is altered; a read error may explain this. The chain recombines TRBV24-1 with TRBJ2-1; weak D call: TRBD2 (5 bases). The CDR3 is 20 amino acids. Looked up from germline, CDR1 is KGHDR and CDR2 is SFDVKD. CDR3 coding DNA: TGTGCCACCAGTGATCCACCCGGAGGATCGACCGGGGTGGCCTACAATGGGCAGTTCTTC. Encoded protein: CATSDPPGGSTGVAYNGQFF.

This clonotype was observed a handful of times. The chain recombines TRBV29-1 with TRBJ2-5; D is tentatively TRBD1 or TRBD2 (5 bases each). The V gene's germline CDR1 is SQVTM and CDR2 ANQGSEA. The CDR3 runs 13 residues. V was trimmed by 6 bases and J by 7 bases, leaving 18 bases between them. Here the CDR3 reads CSVTPTLGATQYF. CDR3 sequence (DNA): TGCAGCGTCACGCCTACACTAGGGGCGACCCAGTACTTC.

The chain carries TRBV18 and TRBJ2-1; 11 bases are a match to TRBD2. This CDR3 comprises 16 residues. The germline V gene has CDR1 KGHSH and CDR2 LQKENI. V lost 8 bases to trimming and J lost 5 bases; unmatched junction nucleotides: 11. CDR3 loop: CASRPNSGRANNEQFF. The CDR3 DNA reads TGTGCCAGCCGACCAAATAGCGGGAGGGCCAACAATGAGCAGTTCTTC.

This clonotype was counted at least ten times. V is TRBV11-2 and J is TRBJ1-1; TRBD1 is a possible D gene (5 bases). This CDR3 region has 16 residues. CDR1 is SGHAT, CDR2 FQNNGV, per germline. Trimming removed 0 bases from V and 2 bases from J, with 13 bases in between. CDR3 sequence reads: CASSLDSWGYNTEAFF. Written as DNA, the CDR3 is TGTGCCAGCAGCTTAGATTCTTGGGGGTATAACACTGAAGCTTTCTTT.